The 9 T cell receptor beta chains in this list originate from one sample, sequenced in a study of Graves' ophthalmopathy and Graves' hyperthyroidism. Amplification of TCR beta CDR3 regions used RNA transcripts. The first round was an RT-PCR with HTBI primers, and the second round was a multiplex PCR. TCRdb reanalysed the multiplex PCR reads using MiXCR and keeps one entry per CDR3 protein. The table lists 200,000 to 250,000 distinct CDR3 sequences, under 25% of them singletons. The material sequenced was peripheral blood. The source of these receptors is a woman aged 45-60 years with Graves' ophthalmopathy.

This clonotype was observed at least ten times. The CDR3 here is CASSLSRGGVVETQYF. The CDR3 DNA is TGTGCCAGCAGCTTGTCGCGAGGGGGCGTAGTTGAGACCCAGTACTTC. The rearrangement links TRBV25-1 to TRBJ2-5; the match to TRBD1 covers 7 bases. Trimming took 6 bases from V and 5 from J; bases not matched to a gene: 15. Germline V gene lookup returns CDR1 MGHDK and CDR2 SYGVNS. The CDR3 is 16 residues long.

This chain connects TRBV20-1 to TRBJ1-2, with 8 positions matching TRBD1. CDR1 is DFQATT and CDR2 is SNEGSKA in the germline V gene (reference sequence). The CDR3 contains 13 residues. J was trimmed by 6 bases and V by 1 base; bases with no gene match: 4. This CDR3 reads CSARGQGADGYTF. The CDR3 nucleotides read TGCAGTGCTAGAGGGCAGGGGGCAGATGGCTACACCTTC.

This clonotype has ten or more counts. V is TRBV12-3 or TRBV12-4 and J is TRBJ1-6; weak D call: TRBD1 (6 bases). The CDR3 totals 15 residues. V was trimmed by 2 bases and J by 9 bases, leaving 14 bases between them. The CDR3 region is CASSLHREGASPLHF. The CDR3 region has the DNA TGTGCCAGCAGTTTACACAGGGAAGGAGCTTCACCCCTCCACTTT.

At least ten counts were recorded for this clonotype. This sequence joins TRBV12-3 or TRBV12-4 and TRBJ1-5, with D tentatively TRBD1 (6 bases). This CDR3 region has 17 residues. Trimming removed 0 bases at V and 2 bases at J, with 14 bases between. The CDR3 nucleotides read TGTGCCAGCAGTTTAGCTAGGACAGCTCGGGGCAATCAGCCCCAGCATTTT. Amino acid sequence: CASSLARTARGNQPQHF.

This clonotype was seen repeatedly, ten times or more. This chain joins TRBV10-3 and TRBJ1-1, with 10 bases that match TRBD1. The CDR3 spans 17 residues. The germline V gene encodes CDR1 ENHRY and CDR2 SYGVKD. V shed 2 bases, J shed 3 bases, and the junction held 9 bases outside the gene matches. For the CDR3, the DNA is TGTGCCATCAGTGAGGGACAGGGGGGAAAGGGGGACACTGAAGCTTTCTTT. Encoded protein: CAISEGQGGKGDTEAFF.

This clonotype was counted many times. The J gene is TRBJ2-5, the V gene TRBV7-6; 9 bases agree with TRBD1. CDR3 size: 15 residues. Trimming removed 5 bases from V and 0 bases from J; junction bases left unmatched: 4. Germline values: CDR1 SGHVS, CDR2 FNYEAQ. In nucleotides, the CDR3 is TGTGCCAGCAGCCTAGGGACAGGGTACCAAGAGACCCAGTACTTC. It translates to CASSLGTGYQETQYF.

There are many counts of this clonotype. This chain connects TRBV5-1 to TRBJ2-5, with 7 positions matching TRBD1. Looked up from germline, CDR1 is SGHRS and CDR2 is YFSETQ. This CDR3 comprises 14 residues. The junction had 3 bases not matched to a gene; V was cut back by 2 bases and J by 2 bases. The CDR3 DNA is TGCGCCAGCAGCTTAAGGGACAGACAAGAGACCCAGTACTTC. It encodes CASSLRDRQETQYF.

This chain links TRBV11-2 with TRBJ2-5; 7 nucleotides agree with TRBD1. V shed 3 bases and J 0 bases; nucleotides not matched to a gene: 4. The length of the CDR3 is 15 residues. Germline V gene sequence: CDR1 SGHAT, CDR2 FQNNGV. CDR3 sequence: CASSFGGQYQETQYF. In DNA, the CDR3 is TGTGCCAGCAGCTTTGGGGGACAGTACCAAGAGACCCAGTACTTC.

The rearrangement uses TRBV20-1 and TRBJ1-5; TRBD1 might be the D (5 bases). Trimming took 3 bases from V and 4 from J, leaving 16 bases between them. This CDR3 is built from 15 residues. The germline gives CDR1 DFQATT, CDR2 SNEGSKA (reference sequence). CDR3 bases: TGCAGTGCTAGCGTTGACAGCCAAAAGAATCAGCCCCAGCATTTT. It codes for CSASVDSQKNQPQHF.